The TCR beta chain under discussion was sequenced for a study of cytomegalovirus exposure and HLA in healthy donors. Study-wide results and limits: Sequencing likely produced, as an artifact, a cluster of highly shared sequence variants. Several top significant clusters appeared, in a later analysis, to be linked to common viral pathogens.

CDR3 length: 13 residues. The V gene's germline CDR1 is PRHDT and CDR2 FYEKMQ (reference sequence). The V gene lost 1 base and the J gene lost 7 bases, with 8 bases spanning the gap. The PCR had 60 Vbeta and 13 Jbeta primers. Clones were sequenced by immunoSEQ multiplex PCR, and TCRdb holds only the in-frame ones, with some missing. The sample holds over 90,000 clones; less than 90% are singletons and the top ten take just over 2.5%. The donors (healthy individuals) were bone marrow donors. Comment on this clone: Antigen unknown.

The specimen was PBMCs. This sequence originates from a man aged 35 to 55 in good health and CMV-seronegative. The chain carries TRBV13 and TRBJ2-1, with D unresolved. The chain's CDR3 is CASSLVGRNEQFF. The CDR3 coding sequence is TGTGCCAGCAGCTTAGTGGGCAGAAATGAGCAGTTCTTC.